The clone carrying this T cell receptor (beta chain) was seen repeatedly, ten times or more. What it recognizes is unknown. These data originate in a study of regulatory T cells in long-lasting Graves disease. Study-level information: Antithyroid drugs had been taken under 3 months by newly diagnosed Graves' patients. Study-level points and caveats: Those with persistent Graves' had less TCR diversity than newly diagnosed patients. Peripheral blood was the sole material, not thyroid tissue. Persistent disease exhibited a predilection for TRBV28, TRBJ1-2 and TRBJ2-5.

Time point meaning: newly diagnosed GD, antithyroid drugs for less than 3 months. Making the TCR library involved RNA that had been extracted from PBMCs. To make TCR beta libraries, researchers used iRepertoire HTBI primers and Arm-PCR of CDR3 regions. TCRdb processed the multiplex PCR reads anew with MiXCR; each CDR3 protein has one entry. The table records roughly 250,000 distinct CDR3 sequences, around 18% of them present only once. CDR3 size: 12 residues. Trimming removed 6 bases at V and 8 bases at J, with 13 bases between. This sample also belongs to another study, concerning T cells in Graves' hyperthyroidism and ophthalmopathy.

The origin of this receptor is a woman aged 30 to 39 with Graves disease. The sample consisted of peripheral blood mononuclear cells (PBMCs), taken at new diagnosis, from a patient treated with antithyroid drugs. The V and J genes are TRBV12-3 or TRBV12-4 and TRBJ1-1, with D possibly matching TRBD1 (6 bases). The CDR3 DNA follows: TGTGCCAGCAGCCCCAGGGGATGGGAAGCTTTCTTT. Amino acids: CASSPRGWEAFF.